A selection of T cell receptor beta chains follows, all from one sample in a study of blood T cell repertoires in COVID-19. Here immunoSEQ multiplex PCR was the method, and the copy in TCRdb shows in-frame clones only, minus some. The sample has fewer than 500,000 clones; roughly 90% are singletons. Sequencing was performed on peripheral blood. The receptors were gathered from a woman aged 30 to 39 with active or convalescent COVID-19. CDR3s include the opening cysteine and the closing phenylalanine or tryptophan. The D gene is left open where the match is weak. Size values are once, few and many counts, or a class for expanded clones, and some rows have none.

J,V,size,D,length,CDR3,DNA
TRBJ1-1,TRBV5-1,.,TRBD1,15,CASSFGTEMATEAFF,TGCGCCAGCAGCTTCGGGACAGAGATGGCCACTGAAGCTTTCTTT
TRBJ1-2,TRBV18,.,.,13,CASSQSRDYGYTF,TGTGCCAGCTCACAGAGTAGAGATTATGGCTACACCTTC
TRBJ1-5,TRBV6-5,.,.,13,CASRPGWSQPQHF,TGTGCCAGCAGGCCAGGGTGGAGTCAGCCCCAGCATTTT
TRBJ1-3,TRBV19,.,.,13,CASRLISGNTIYF,TGTGCCAGTAGACTAATCTCTGGAAACACCATATATTTT
TRBJ1-2,TRBV5-1,.,.,14,CASRVTETNYGYTF,TGCGCCAGCAGGGTAACAGAGACTAACTATGGCTACACCTTC
TRBJ2-5,TRBV3-1/TRBV3-2,.,.,21,CASSQVQSGLRGEENQETQYF,TGTGCCAGCAGCCAAGTCCAATCGGGGCTCAGGGGGGAGGAGAATCAAGAGACCCAGTACTTC
TRBJ1-2,TRBV30,.,.,14,CAWSREQSNYGYTF,TGTGCCTGGAGCCGCGAACAGTCTAACTATGGCTACACCTTC
TRBJ1-1,TRBV5-1,.,.,15,CASSLAKGVPGEAFF,TGCGCCAGCAGCTTGGCCAAGGGGGTCCCCGGTGAAGCTTTCTTT
TRBJ1-5,TRBV6-5,.,.,13,CASSTGGPQPQHF,TGTGCCAGCAGTACGGGGGGTCCTCAGCCCCAGCATTTT
TRBJ1-2,TRBV7-8,few,.,16,CASSLRVPTENYGYTF,TGTGCCAGCAGCTTAAGGGTCCCGACAGAGAACTATGGCTACACCTTC
TRBJ1-1,TRBV5-1,.,.,14,CASSFGGVNTEAFF,TGCGCCAGCAGCTTCGGAGGGGTGAACACTGAAGCTTTCTTT
TRBJ2-1,TRBV29-1,.,TRBD2,14,CSVEVAGRGNEQFF,TGCAGCGTTGAAGTAGCGGGAAGGGGTAATGAGCAGTTCTTC
TRBJ2-2,TRBV6-5,.,.,13,CASTSLGTGELFF,TGTGCCAGCACCAGTCTTGGCACCGGGGAGCTGTTTTTT
TRBJ2-1,TRBV30,.,.,15,CAWIHKEGSYNEQFF,TGTGCCTGGATTCATAAGGAGGGCTCCTACAATGAGCAGTTCTTC
TRBJ2-1,TRBV24-1,.,.,15,CATSESGGSYNEQFF,TGTGCCACCAGTGAGTCCGGGGGTTCCTACAATGAGCAGTTCTTC
TRBJ2-1,TRBV11-2,.,.,13,CASNQRAHNEQFF,TGTGCCAGCAATCAGCGGGCCCACAATGAGCAGTTCTTC
TRBJ1-2,TRBV6-2/TRBV6-3,few,.,18,CASSYSAQGVMEGYGYTF,TGTGCCAGCAGTTACTCAGCACAGGGAGTGATGGAAGGCTATGGCTACACCTTC
TRBJ2-1,TRBV6-1,once,.,16,CASSDLSGRGQIEQFF,TGTGCCAGCAGTGATTTATCGGGGCGGGGGCAAATTGAGCAGTTCTTC
TRBJ2-7,TRBV4-2,.,TRBD1,17,CASSQEDWDRESYEQYF,TGTGCCAGCAGCCAAGAGGATTGGGACAGGGAATCCTACGAGCAGTACTTC
TRBJ1-4,TRBV29-1,.,.,12,CSAYREGEKLFF,TGCAGCGCCTACAGGGAAGGGGAAAAACTGTTTTTT
TRBJ1-1,TRBV20-1,.,.,14,CSASNLGGNTEAFF,TGCAGTGCTAGTAACTTGGGGGGAAACACTGAAGCTTTCTTT
TRBJ2-5,TRBV5-1,few,TRBD2,14,CASSLLGLQETQYF,TGCGCCAGCAGCTTGTTGGGACTACAAGAGACCCAGTACTTC
TRBJ2-3,TRBV7-9,.,.,14,CASSLALSTDTQYF,TGTGCCAGCAGCTTAGCGTTAAGCACAGATACGCAGTATTTT
TRBJ2-7,TRBV19,.,.,13,CASSKGGVGEQYF,TGTGCCAGTAGTAAGGGCGGGGTTGGGGAGCAGTACTTC
TRBJ1-6,TRBV2,once,TRBD1,18,CASRTYLGAGTVNSPLHF,TGTGCCAGCAGGACGTACCTGGGGGCCGGGACAGTTAATTCACCCCTCCACTTT
TRBJ2-1,TRBV6-5,.,.,16,CASSYRRMSSYNEQFF,TGTGCCAGCAGTTACCGGCGGATGAGCTCCTACAATGAGCAGTTCTTC
TRBJ2-1,TRBV4-1,.,.,13,CVSSQGDYSEEFF,TGCGTCAGCAGCCAGGGGGACTACAGTGAGGAGTTCTTC
TRBJ1-1,TRBV6-5,once,.,11,CASGGTRAAFF,TGTGCCAGCGGAGGAACCCGGGCCGCTTTCTTT
TRBJ1-1,TRBV5-5,.,TRBD1,14,CASSSPGGGTEAFF,TGTGCCAGCAGCTCCCCAGGGGGTGGCACTGAAGCTTTCTTT
TRBJ1-1,TRBV7-9,.,.,12,CASSRGQSEAFF,TGTGCCAGCAGCCGCGGACAGTCTGAAGCTTTCTTT
TRBJ2-5,TRBV5-1,.,TRBD2,16,CASSLGLAGVQETQYF,TGCGCCAGCAGCTTGGGACTAGCGGGAGTTCAAGAGACCCAGTACTTC
TRBJ2-3,TRBV15,.,.,16,CATSRVWGSTTDTQYF,TGTGCCACCAGCAGAGTGTGGGGCAGCACCACAGATACGCAGTATTTT
TRBJ1-5,TRBV4-1,once,TRBD1,15,CASRQPGQGDQPQHF,TGCGCCAGCAGACAGCCGGGACAGGGTGATCAGCCCCAGCATTTT
TRBJ1-2,TRBV10-3,.,.,16,CAISESGGLLNYGYTF,TGTGCCATCAGTGAGTCGGGCGGACTACTTAACTATGGCTACACCTTC
TRBJ1-4,TRBV2,.,TRBD1,16,CASNIPQGWANEKLFF,TGTGCCAGCAACATACCACAGGGGTGGGCTAATGAAAAACTGTTTTTT
TRBJ1-3,TRBV12-3/TRBV12-4,.,.,13,CASSPAGGNTIYF,TGTGCCAGCAGCCCCGCGGGAGGAAACACCATATATTTT
TRBJ1-1,TRBV10-3,.,.,15,CAISEGSGEGTEAFF,TGTGCCATCAGTGAAGGATCGGGTGAAGGAACTGAAGCTTTCTTT
TRBJ1-2,TRBV5-4,once,.,14,CASSTPRGGFGYTF,TGTGCCAGCAGCACACCAAGGGGGGGTTTTGGCTACACCTTC
TRBJ1-1,TRBV2,.,.,17,CASSARAAQGLNTEAFF,TGTGCCAGCAGTGCCCGGGCTGCCCAGGGCCTGAACACTGAAGCTTTCTTT
TRBJ2-3,TRBV2,.,TRBD1,15,CASIGQGDFTDTQYF,TGTGCCAGCATCGGACAGGGGGATTTCACAGATACGCAGTATTTT
TRBJ1-1,TRBV18,once,TRBD1,13,CASSPTGDVEAFF,TGTGCCAGCTCACCAACAGGGGACGTTGAAGCTTTCTTT
TRBJ2-3,TRBV30,.,.,17,CAWSALFRGRSTDTQYF,TGTGCCTGGAGTGCCCTATTCCGGGGGAGAAGCACAGATACGCAGTATTTT
TRBJ2-1,TRBV2,.,TRBD2,15,CASSPTSGGLNEQFF,TGTGCCAGCAGTCCTACTAGCGGGGGGTTGAATGAGCAGTTCTTC
TRBJ2-2,TRBV6-5,.,.,16,CASSFKDRSNTGELFF,TGTGCCAGCAGTTTCAAGGACAGATCGAACACCGGGGAGCTGTTTTTT
TRBJ1-1,TRBV9,.,.,11,CASGSGTEAFF,TGTGCCAGCGGCTCTGGCACTGAAGCTTTCTTT
TRBJ1-6,TRBV5-4,.,TRBD1,15,CASSKSGGANSPLHF,TGTGCCAGCAGCAAATCAGGGGGCGCGAATTCACCCCTCCACTTT
TRBJ2-7,TRBV7-9,.,.,13,CASSAGRPYEQYF,TGTGCCAGCAGCGCAGGGCGACCCTACGAGCAGTACTTC
TRBJ1-3,TRBV28,.,.,11,CATYSGNTIYF,TGTGCCACCTACTCTGGAAACACCATATATTTT
TRBJ2-2,TRBV7-6,.,TRBD2,18,CASSPGRWIAGSTGELFF,TGTGCCAGCAGCCCCGGCCGTTGGATAGCGGGGTCCACCGGGGAGCTGTTTTTT
TRBJ1-5,TRBV5-1,.,.,15,CASSANGGVDQPQHF,TGCGCCAGCAGCGCCAATGGGGGCGTAGATCAGCCCCAGCATTTT
TRBJ1-1,TRBV18,.,.,12,CASSPGATEAFF,TGTGCCAGCTCACCAGGGGCCACTGAAGCTTTCTTT
TRBJ1-4,TRBV2,few,.,15,CASSADTSRGEKLFF,TGTGCCAGCAGTGCAGACACGAGCCGAGGGGAAAAACTGTTTTTT